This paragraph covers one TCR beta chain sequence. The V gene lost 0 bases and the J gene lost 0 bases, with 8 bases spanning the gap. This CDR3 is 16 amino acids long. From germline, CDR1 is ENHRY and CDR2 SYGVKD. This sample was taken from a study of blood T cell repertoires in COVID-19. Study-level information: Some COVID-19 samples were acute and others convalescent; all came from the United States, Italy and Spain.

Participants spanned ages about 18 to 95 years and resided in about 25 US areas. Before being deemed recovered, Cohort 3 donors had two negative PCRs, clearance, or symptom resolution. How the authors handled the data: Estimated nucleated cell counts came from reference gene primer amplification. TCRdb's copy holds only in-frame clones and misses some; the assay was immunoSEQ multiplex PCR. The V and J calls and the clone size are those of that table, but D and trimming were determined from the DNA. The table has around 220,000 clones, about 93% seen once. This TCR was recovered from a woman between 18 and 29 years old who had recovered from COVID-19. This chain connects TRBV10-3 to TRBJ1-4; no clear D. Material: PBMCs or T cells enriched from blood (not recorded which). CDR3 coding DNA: TGTGCCATCAGTGAGTCTAAGAGCGCAACTAATGAAAAACTGTTTTTT. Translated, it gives CAISESKSATNEKLFF.